Each of the 13 T cell receptor beta chains below was sequenced from the same sample in a study of T cell repertoires in breast cancer (dated by TCRdb to the mid-2010s). Paired alpha-beta TCRs of CD8+ T cells were analyzed using an expanded emulsion RT-PCR method with primers for all TCR V genes. Library construction relied on emulsion pairing. Sequencing was carried out with an Illumina MiSeq. Unpaired genes were suppressed by a second nested PCR with blocking oligos, after which a third nested PCR added Illumina adaptors and barcodes. TCRdb reprocessing: public reads trimmed at Q25 with fastp, clones called with MiXCR, in-frame beta chains kept. Identical CDR3 protein sequences are pooled into one entry, listed with their most common genes and DNA. The sample data list about 40,000 distinct CDR3 sequences, and roughly 44% of these were observed just once. 55% to 75% of the sample is in the top ten clones.

Sequenced input: CD8+ T cells. All receptors come from a pool of human donors with breast cancer or a healthy control (not recorded which).

The CDR3 coding sequence is TGCAGTGCTAGCGGACAGGGTGTCGACTACGAGCAGTACTTC. Translated: CSASGQGVDYEQYF. This rearrangement joins TRBV20-1 to TRBJ2-7, with 8 bases fitting TRBD1. CDR3 length: 14 amino acids. From germline, CDR1 is DFQATT and CDR2 SNEGSKA (reference sequence). V dropped 3 bases and J dropped 3; count of bases not matched to a gene: 7.

This clonotype was counted at least ten times. The chain uses TRBV6-1 and TRBJ1-2, with unresolved D. V gave up 6 bases and J gave up 6 bases, with 14 bases separating them. The CDR3 sequence is 13 residues long. The germline V gene has CDR1 MNHNS and CDR2 SASEGT. The CDR3 region is CASSAAETNGYTF. The CDR3, as DNA: TGTGCCAGCAGCGCAGCGGAAACTAATGGCTACACCTTC.

The rearrangement uses TRBV7-3 and TRBJ2-1, with 10 bases fitting TRBD2. With 1 base clipped from V and 8 bases from J, the junction kept 8 bases outside the gene matches. CDR1 SGHTA and CDR2 FQGTGA come from the germline V gene. CDR3 length: 16 amino acids. CDR3 in amino acids: CASSLISAGGLDEQFF. The CDR3 region has the DNA TGTGCCAGCAGCTTAATTTCAGCGGGGGGGTTAGATGAGCAGTTCTTC.

The V gene is TRBV7-6, the J gene TRBJ1-1; TRBD1 is a possible D gene (5 bases). The V end lost 0 bases, the J end lost 4 bases, and 9 bases lay between the germline ends. The CDR3 contains 14 residues. CDR1 and CDR2 from the germline V gene are SGHVS and FNYEAQ. CDR3 DNA: TGTGCCAGCAGCTTAGCGTGGGGCAGCACTGAAGCTTTCTTT. Translation: CASSLAWGSTEAFF.

With regard to this clonotype: Since a much larger clone is just one base distant, this may be a read error. V gene TRBV15 combines with J gene TRBJ2-7, with TRBD2 matching over 7 bases. The CDR3 totals 15 residues. CDR1 and CDR2 (germline): LNHNV, YYDKDF (reference sequence). CDR3 sequence (DNA): TGTACCACCAGCAGGAACCTAGGGAGGGGTAACGAGCAGTACTTC. This sequence encodes CTTSRNLGRGNEQYF.

In this sample, this clonotype turned up a few times. The chain uses TRBV28 and TRBJ1-2; TRBD1 matches at 9 bases. The germline CDR1 and CDR2 sequences are MDHEN and SYDVKM. Trimming took 6 bases from V and 7 from J; bases not matched to a gene: 6. CDR3 length: 13 amino acids. CDR3 coding DNA: TGTGCCAGCAGCTCGGGGACAGGGCGTGGCTACACCTTC. It encodes CASSSGTGRGYTF.

In its sample, this clonotype was seen many times. The chain uses TRBV7-3 and TRBJ1-2, with D possibly being TRBD1 (6 bases). V shed 5 bases and J shed 8 bases, with 15 bases lying between them. CDR1 and CDR2 from the germline V gene are SGHTA and FQGTGA. This CDR3 comprises 13 residues. The CDR3 here is CASSPNRVGGYTF. The CDR3 DNA is TGTGCCAGCAGCCCTAACAGGGTTGGCGGCTACACCTTC. The full variable domain, rest sourced from reference TRBV7-3 and TRBJ1-2, is GAGVSQTPSNKVTEKGKYVELRCDPISGHTALYWYRQSLGQGPEFLIYFQGTGAADDSGLPNDRFFAVRPEGSVSTLKIQRTERGDSAVYLCASSPNRVGGYTFGSGTRLTVV.

The J gene is TRBJ2-1, the V gene TRBV10-3; D ambiguous. V dropped 5 bases and J dropped 10 bases, with 9 bases sitting between them. The CDR3 is 11 amino acids. Germline values: CDR1 ENHRY, CDR2 SYGVKD. The CDR3 region is CAISNLGEQFF. The CDR3 region has the DNA TGTGCCATCAGTAACCTCGGGGAGCAGTTCTTC.

This chain uses TRBV30 with TRBJ2-3; TRBD1 agrees at 11 bases. The CDR3 spans 15 residues. The J segment lost 5 bases and the V segment lost 6 bases, leaving 10 bases of the junction unmatched. Per the germline V gene, CDR1 is GTSNPN and CDR2 is SVGIG (reference sequence). CDR3 DNA sequence: TGTGCCTGCGGACAGGGGGCTACAAATATAGATACGCAGTATTTT. Its protein product is CACGQGATNIDTQYF.

This chain uses TRBV7-3 with TRBJ2-5, with D hard to call. The V and J ends lost 2 bases and 5 bases respectively, with 9 bases between them. The germline CDR1 and CDR2 sequences are SGHTA and FQGTGA. This CDR3 region has 13 residues. The CDR3, as DNA: TGTGCCAGCAGCTTACAGGTTTCGGAGACCCAGTACTTC. Translating it yields CASSLQVSETQYF.

The chain has TRBV20-1 and TRBJ2-3; 9 bases match TRBD2. The CDR3 is 17 residues long. Losses at the gene ends were 1 base for V and 0 bases for J; bases not matched to a gene: 8. CDR1 and CDR2 (germline): DFQATT, SNEGSKA (reference sequence). CDR3 sequence reads: CSARGLAGISSTDTQYF. CDR3 sequence (DNA): TGCAGTGCTAGAGGGCTAGCGGGGATCTCTAGCACAGATACGCAGTATTTT.

This sequence joins TRBV12-3 or TRBV12-4 and TRBJ2-7, with TRBD1 matching 7 bases. The CDR3 spans 14 residues. With 0 bases clipped from V and 6 bases from J, the junction kept 5 bases outside the gene matches. The CDR3 here is CASSLARGFAEQYF. As DNA, the CDR3 is TGTGCCAGCAGTTTAGCCAGGGGGTTCGCCGAGCAGTACTTC.

There are a few counts of this clonotype. This rearrangement joins TRBV29-1 to TRBJ1-5; possibly TRBD1 for D (5 bases). Per the germline V gene, CDR1 is SQVTM and CDR2 is ANQGSEA. Trimming pared 6 bases from V and 3 bases from J, leaving 15 bases between. CDR3 size: 14 residues. The DNA for the CDR3 is TGCAGCGTGGGGGGGGAAACCCCCAATCAGCCCCAGCATTTT. It codes for CSVGGETPNQPQHF. The variable domain in full, with the rest retrieved from reference TRBV29-1 and TRBJ1-5, is SAVISQKPSRDICQRGTSLTIQCQVDSQVTMMFWYRQQPGQSLTLIATANQGSEATYESGFVIDKFPISRPNLTFSTLTVSNMSPEDSSIYLCSVGGETPNQPQHFGDGTRLSIL.